This T cell receptor (beta chain) derives from a study of T-cell memory formation after mild COVID-19 (dated by TCRdb to 2020 to 2023). Context from the whole study: TCR sequence clusters from the two donors were largely donor specific. The cohort comprised two young, previously healthy adult volunteers, one female and one male. In two donors, T-cell clones that expanded and contracted after mild COVID-19 were followed by sequencing TCRalpha and TCRbeta repertoires longitudinally. What the research found in general, with its limitations: SARS-CoV-2 specificity of the second-wave clones peaking on day 37 was not confirmed. The study included only a couple of mild cases, and larger cohorts that include severe cases with pre-infection samples were judged to be necessary. Some responding clones were found in pre-infection memory, which suggests that pre-existing cross-reactive memory T cells took part in the SARS-CoV-2 response. Contracting CD4+ clones were located mainly in the CM and EM memory subsets, whereas CD8+ clones were found to be enriched in EMRA. Balanced CD4/CD8 phenotypes were observed for clones contracting from day 15 to 85, whereas a bias towards CD4+ was observed for a second wave of clones expanding from day 15 to 37.

The CDR3 starts with the cysteine, ends with the phenylalanine, and has 15 residues. Of the read, only the CDR3 DNA is kept; its 45 bases are in frame from base 1. V is clipped by 1 base and J by 7 bases, and the sequence between their germline boundaries is 14 bases long. CDR1 and CDR2 are drawn from the germline V gene: SGHRS, YFSETQ. In this sample, this clonotype turned up many times. It has no known antigen specificity. Base-call qualities are not available, and no considerably larger clone is one nucleotide away. Instrument on record: Illumina NovaSeq 6000. cDNA libraries for TCRalpha and TCRbeta were prepared by 5'RACE using constant-segment primers, with sample barcodes and unique molecular identifiers added. Trizol reagent was used to extract RNA from every sample. Libraries were amplified in two PCR steps, with a second sample barcode and Illumina TruSeq adapters added in the second step. Libraries were sequenced on an Illumina NovaSeq with 2 x 150 bp paired-end reads. The source study handled its data this way. Demultiplexing of reads and collapsing into UMI-guided consensus sequences were performed with migec v1.2.7. With mixcr v2.1.11, UMI consensuses were aligned to TRA and TRB V and J templates and assembled into clonotypes. Expanded or contracted clonotypes were those called significant by both edgeR and NoisET, with noise models trained on biological replicates. edgeR calls used a false discovery rate-adjusted p below 0.01 and a log2 fold-change threshold of 1. As an exploratory analysis of dynamics, max-normalized trajectories of the 1000 most abundant clonotypes were examined by PCA with hierarchical clustering. The CD4 or CD8 phenotype of responding clones was assigned using the separately sequenced CD4+ and CD8+ repertoires. The public reads were reanalyzed by TCRdb: fastp trimming at Q25, MiXCR alignment, in-frame beta chains only. Each entry merges the rows of one CDR3 protein and shows their most common DNA and genes. TCRdb's processing, not the authors', yielded these V and J calls. This sample holds about 13,000 distinct CDR3 sequences; 9.5% to 15% were observed only once. In total, the top ten clones hold approximately 53% of the sample.

Ficoll-Paque density gradient centrifugation was used to isolate PBMCs. The sequenced sample was PBMCs or a T cell subset sorted from them (not recorded which). The receptor was isolated from an adult woman who had mild COVID-19 (a few samples of this study predate the infection). The sample titles of this study are shuffled in the database, so cell type and time point are left out; the donor was told from shared clones. This chain joins TRBV5-1 to TRBJ2-2; the D element might be TRBD1 or TRBD2, as each aligns at 6 bases. The CDR3 reads as follows: CASSLPSGGSGELFF. The nucleotides are TGCGCCAGCAGCTTGCCCTCCGGGGGCAGCGGGGAGCTGTTTTTT.